This T cell receptor beta chain was sequenced in a study of identifying expanded T cells in peripheral blood. Study results and caveats: Clone count variance between approximately 2-week samples rose with total template count. About 1.3 clones differed between technical replicates, versus 16.4 and 19 over time.

This table comes from immunoSEQ multiplex PCR, and its TCRdb copy is limited to in-frame clones, with some not included. The sample includes 90,000 to 120,000 clones, around nine tenths of them seen just once. Looked up from germline, CDR1 is LGHNA and CDR2 is YSLEER. The CDR3 length is 19 residues. The ends were cut back, 0 bases at V and 0 bases at J, with 18 bases in the middle. As to this clone: Its matching antigen is unknown.

No infections or other immune events were documented during collection. The clonotype originates from a person between 18 and 75 years old in good health. Source material: blood. V usage is TRBV4-3 and J usage is TRBJ1-5; weak D call: TRBD1 (6 bases). CDR3 DNA: TGCGCCAGCAGCCAAGATTTCGTGCTGGGACATTATAGCAATCAGCCCCAGCATTTT. Its protein is CASSQDFVLGHYSNQPQHF.